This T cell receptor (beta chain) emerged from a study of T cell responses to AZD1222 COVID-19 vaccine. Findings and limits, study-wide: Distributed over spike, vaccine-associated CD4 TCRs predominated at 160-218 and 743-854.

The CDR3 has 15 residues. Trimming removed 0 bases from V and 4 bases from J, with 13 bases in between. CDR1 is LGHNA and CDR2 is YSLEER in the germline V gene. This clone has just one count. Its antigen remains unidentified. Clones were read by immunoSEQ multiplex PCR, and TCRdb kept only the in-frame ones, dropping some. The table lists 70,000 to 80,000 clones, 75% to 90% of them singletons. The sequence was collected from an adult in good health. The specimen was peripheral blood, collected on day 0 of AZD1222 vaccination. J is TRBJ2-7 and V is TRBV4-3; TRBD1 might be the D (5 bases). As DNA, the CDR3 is TGCGCCAGCAGCCAAGATAAGGCAGGGTTGTACGAGCAGTACTTC. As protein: CASSQDKAGLYEQYF.